This T cell receptor beta chain was identified in a study of CD8 T cells in ankylosing spondylitis. Quantitative molecular-barcoded 5'-RACE generated the TCR beta libraries. TCRdb ran MiXCR on the 5' RACE reads and lists one entry per CDR3 protein. The repertoire has about 230,000 distinct CDR3 sequences, 8% to 10% of them found once; the top ten carry roughly 4.9%. Overall study findings and caveats: CD8+ by phenotype, disease-linked clones were relatively rare in peripheral blood. A TCR beta motif of under ten highly homologous variants appeared characteristic of ankylosing spondylitis blood. In ankylosing spondylitis patients, matched synovial fluid reportedly showed significant enrichment of disease-linked clones.

This clonotype was seen ten or more times. What it binds is unknown. The specimen sequenced was blood, either unsorted or a sorted T cell fraction (not recorded which). The receptor comes from a female donor with ankylosing spondylitis or in good health (not recorded which).

The CDR3 protein is CASSQARIRPPYEQYF. In DNA form, the CDR3 reads TGTGCCAGCAGCCAAGCCCGGATTAGACCACCCTACGAGCAGTACTTC. The chain joins TRBV14 to TRBJ2-7, with unresolved D. Germline V lookup: CDR1 SGHDN, CDR2 FVKESK. This CDR3 is 16 amino acids long. The germline V and J ends were trimmed by 1 base and 2 bases, with 15 bases remaining between them.